This T cell receptor (beta chain) was captured by sequencing in a study of T cell responses to AZD1222 COVID-19 vaccine. The CDR3 extends over 15 amino acids. The germline V and J ends were trimmed by 1 base and 2 bases, with 12 bases remaining between them. Germline V lookup: CDR1 SGHKS, CDR2 YYEKEE (reference sequence). Profiling relied on immunoSEQ multiplex PCR, and the TCRdb table lists in-frame clones only, not all of them. The sample lists fewer than 140,000 clones, less than 95% seen once, with 7.5% to 9% in the top ten. The sequence derives from an adult who received the AZD1222 COVID-19 vaccine. The sequenced sample was peripheral blood, obtained 28 days after the second AZD1222 dose. The chain recombines TRBV5-5 with TRBJ2-5; possibly TRBD2 for D (7 bases). The CDR3, as DNA: TGTGCCAGCAGCTTGTTGGGGGGGGCACAAGAGACCCAGTACTTC. This codes for CASSLLGGAQETQYF.